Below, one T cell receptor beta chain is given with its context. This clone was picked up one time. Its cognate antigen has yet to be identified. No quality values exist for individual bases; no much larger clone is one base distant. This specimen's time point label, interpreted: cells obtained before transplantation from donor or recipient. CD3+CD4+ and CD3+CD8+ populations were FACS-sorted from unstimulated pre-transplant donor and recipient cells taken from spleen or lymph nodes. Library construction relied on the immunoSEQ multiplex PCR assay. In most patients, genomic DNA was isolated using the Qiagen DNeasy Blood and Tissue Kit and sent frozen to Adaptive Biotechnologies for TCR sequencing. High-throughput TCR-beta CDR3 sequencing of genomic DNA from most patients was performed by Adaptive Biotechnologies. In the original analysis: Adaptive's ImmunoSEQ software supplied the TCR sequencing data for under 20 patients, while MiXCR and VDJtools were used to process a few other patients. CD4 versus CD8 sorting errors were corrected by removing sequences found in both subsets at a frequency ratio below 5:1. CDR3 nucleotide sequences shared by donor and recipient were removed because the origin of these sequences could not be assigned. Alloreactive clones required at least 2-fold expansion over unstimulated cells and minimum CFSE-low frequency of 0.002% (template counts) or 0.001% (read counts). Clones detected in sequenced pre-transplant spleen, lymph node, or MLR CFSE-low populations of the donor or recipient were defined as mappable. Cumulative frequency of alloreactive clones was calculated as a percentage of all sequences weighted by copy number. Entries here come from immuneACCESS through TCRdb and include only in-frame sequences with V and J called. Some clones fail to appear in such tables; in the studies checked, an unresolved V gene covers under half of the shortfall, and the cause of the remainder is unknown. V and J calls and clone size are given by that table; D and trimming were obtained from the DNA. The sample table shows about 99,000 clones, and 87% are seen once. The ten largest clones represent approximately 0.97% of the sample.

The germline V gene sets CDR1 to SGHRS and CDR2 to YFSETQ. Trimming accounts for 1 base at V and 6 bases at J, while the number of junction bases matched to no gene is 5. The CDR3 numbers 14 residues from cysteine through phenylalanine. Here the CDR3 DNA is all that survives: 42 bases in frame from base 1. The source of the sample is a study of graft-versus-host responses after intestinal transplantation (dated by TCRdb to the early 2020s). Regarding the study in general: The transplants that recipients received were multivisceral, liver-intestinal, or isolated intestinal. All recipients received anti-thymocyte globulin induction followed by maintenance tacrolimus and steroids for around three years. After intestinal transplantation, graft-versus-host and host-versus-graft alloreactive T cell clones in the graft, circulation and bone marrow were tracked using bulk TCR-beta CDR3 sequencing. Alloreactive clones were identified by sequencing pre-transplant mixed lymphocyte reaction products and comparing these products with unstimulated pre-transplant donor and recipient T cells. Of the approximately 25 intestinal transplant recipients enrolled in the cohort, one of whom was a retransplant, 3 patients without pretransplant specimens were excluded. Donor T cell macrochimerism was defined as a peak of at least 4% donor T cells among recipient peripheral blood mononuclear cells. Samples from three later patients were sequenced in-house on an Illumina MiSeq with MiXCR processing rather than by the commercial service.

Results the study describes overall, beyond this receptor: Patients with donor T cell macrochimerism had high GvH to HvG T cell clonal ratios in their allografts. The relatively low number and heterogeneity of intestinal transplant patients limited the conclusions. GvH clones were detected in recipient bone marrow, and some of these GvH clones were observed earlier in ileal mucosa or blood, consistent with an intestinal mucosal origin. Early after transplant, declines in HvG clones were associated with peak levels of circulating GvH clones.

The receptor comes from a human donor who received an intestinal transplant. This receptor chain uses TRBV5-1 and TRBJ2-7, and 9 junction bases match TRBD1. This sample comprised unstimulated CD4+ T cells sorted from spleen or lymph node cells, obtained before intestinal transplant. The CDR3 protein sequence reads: CASSLTGGKGEQYF. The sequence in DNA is TGCGCCAGCAGCTTGACAGGGGGCAAGGGCGAGCAGTACTTC.